This record looks at one T cell receptor (beta chain) sequence and its context. No base-level quality is on record; no much larger clone is a single base apart. These data belong to a study of memory CD8 T cells in hepatitis C reinfection (dated by TCRdb to about 2017). About the study as a whole: Of the five donors, three spontaneously resolved two consecutive HCV infections, and two cleared a primary infection but developed chronic infection after reinfection. Samples for the late or post reinfection time point were taken from 12 to 24 weeks after reinfection was detected. In the reinfection study, participants with a resolved prior HCV infection were followed up every 3 months. Between the late 2000s and the early 2010s, 5 or 6 reinfection cases with stored pre-reinfection samples were identified. NS3-1073 was targeted by one donor who resolved both infections and by one donor who became chronically infected, whereas NS5B-2841 was targeted by two other double resolvers. Across an HCV reinfection episode in five or six donors, the study followed the TCR beta repertoire of virus-specific CD8 T cells over time. An HCV reinfection was defined as a positive HCV RNA test that came after two negative tests taken at least 60 days apart. In a couple of donors whose tetramer+ frequency was high enough, effector (CD127-) and memory (CD127+) tetramer+ CD8 T cells were sorted as separate populations.

Receptors were amplified or captured by the immunoSEQ multiplex PCR assay. Genomic DNA was extracted from the sorted cells, and the TCR beta V, D and J regions were sequenced using the automated high-throughput method of Adaptive Biotechnologies. CDR3 regions were amplified with a two-step, bias-controlled multiplex PCR. An Illumina instrument was used to sequence the amplified TCR beta libraries. From the authors' description of their analysis: The demultiplexed reads were processed to cut down on amplification and sequencing bias, and the IMGT database was used to assign CDR3 sequences to gene families. Repertoire data were analyzed with ImmunoSEQ software version 2.0. Out-of-frame sequences and sequences containing stop codons in the CDR3 were removed from the clonotype lists. Clonotypes with a frequency below 0.01% were excluded because such low-frequency clonotypes corresponded to less than one cell. Richness was computed as observed richness divided by input cell number, and evenness as Shannon entropy divided by log observed richness. Repertoire diversity and similarity between time points were quantified using Simpson diversity and Morisita-Horn overlap indices. Clonotypes were categorized as dominant (>1%), sub-dominant (0.5-0.99%), low abundance (0.1-0.49%) or lowest abundance (<0.1%). For the germline index, total nucleotide additions were subtracted from total CDR3 length, and that difference was then divided by total CDR3 length. TCRdb re-hosts the immuneACCESS table, in-frame sequences only. Its copies lack some clones; in the studies checked, an unresolved V gene accounts for under half of them, and the cause for the rest is not known. V, J and clone size are taken as reported in that table, and D and trimming were inferred from the DNA itself. The table for this sample records 20 to 30 clones.

The sample's time point label, in plain terms: late/post reinfection, 12 to 24 weeks after detection. TCR sequencing was performed on the sorted cells directly ex vivo, without any in vitro expansion beforehand. The donors were people who inject drugs and were enrolled in the Montreal Acute Hepatitis C Cohort Study (HEPCO) in Canada. Before sorting, cryopreserved peripheral blood mononuclear cells were thawed and used as the source for purifying CD8 T cells. CD8 T cells were enriched by negative selection with the MACS CD8+ T cell Isolation Kit. Using three different HCV epitope MHC class I tetramers, HCV-specific cells were sorted as viable CD3+ CD8+ tetramer+ cells. Cells were sorted on a BD FACSAria II sorter using FACSDiva software, and FlowJo was used for data analysis. Overall study results and their limits: Dominant clonotypes that expanded at peak reinfection appeared to have been recruited from the pre-existing memory pool. The repertoire analyzed may have been affected by the known cross-reactivity of NS3-1073-specific CD8 T cells with an influenza epitope. Before reinfection, the repertoire of resolvers was narrower than that of chronic donors, and upon reinfection the resolvers' repertoire became more focused. No shared public clonotypes were found among dominant clonotypes across donors, even among donors targeting the same epitope. Because only a handful of donors were included, definitive conclusions about public clonotypes linked to secondary clearance could not be reached by the study.

Sequences MNHEY (CDR1) and SMNVEV (CDR2) are obtained from the germline V gene (reference sequence). CDR3 length: 15 amino acids, cysteine to phenylalanine. CDR3 DNA only is kept here, 45 bases in frame from base 1. V is clipped by 6 bases and J by 7 bases, and the sequence between their germline boundaries is 21 bases long. This receptor was obtained from a man aged 35-49 years with hepatitis C virus infection. The sequencing input was HCV tetramer-positive CD8+ T cells sorted from blood. Per the publication, the cell subset or site label means: HCV epitope-specific MHC class I tetramer+ CD8 T cells. This receptor chain uses TRBV27 and TRBJ2-5; TRBD1 could be the D gene, as 5 bases match. CDR3 loop: CASSQQENSRMTQYF. The nucleotides read TGTGCCAGCAGCCAACAGGAAAACTCAAGAATGACCCAGTACTTC.